This TCR beta chain is drawn from a study of graft-versus-host responses after intestinal transplantation. Overall study: Multivisceral, liver-intestinal, or isolated intestinal transplants were given to recipients.

The protocol was immunoSEQ multiplex PCR, while the TCRdb copy is restricted to in-frame clones and leaves out a portion. The repertoire consists of some 100,000 clones, with about 93% occurring once and the leading ten covering approximately 1.1%. As regards this clone: Its antigen is unidentified.

General study results and limits: The recipient marrow held GvH clones, and some of them showed up first in ileum or blood. High graft-versus-host to host-versus-graft clonal ratios were found in allografts of patients who had graft-donor T cell macrochimerism.

From germline, CDR1 is SGHAT and CDR2 FQDESV (reference sequence). The CDR3 is 15 amino acids. V shed 5 bases, J shed 5 bases, and the junction held 9 bases outside the gene matches. The sequence derives from a human donor who was the organ donor for an intestinal transplant. Here the sequenced sample was unstimulated CD8+ T cells sorted from spleen or lymph node cells, taken before transplant. V usage is TRBV11-1 and J usage is TRBJ2-3, with TRBD1 identical over 8 bases. CDR3 protein: CASSTGTGGVDTQYF. The CDR3 DNA sequence: TGTGCCAGCAGCACCGGGACAGGAGGTGTAGATACGCAGTATTTT.